These 10 T cell receptor beta chains share one sample of origin, sequenced in a study of blood T cell repertoires in COVID-19. The protocol was immunoSEQ multiplex PCR, while the TCRdb copy is restricted to in-frame clones and leaves out a portion. The sample shows around 260,000 clones, about 90% of them seen only once. Sequencing was carried out using peripheral blood. The receptors stem from a woman aged 50 to 65 with acute or convalescent COVID-19.

As to this clone: The same CDR3 also results from other DNA sequences found in this sample. The J gene is TRBJ2-2, the V gene TRBV18; TRBD1 matches 7 bases. V was clipped by 3 bases and J by 4 bases; unmatched bases: 5. Germline lookup yields CDR1 KGHSH and CDR2 LQKENI. This CDR3 spans 15 amino acids. DNA of the CDR3: TGTGCCAGCTCACCCCTACAGGGGCGCACCGGGGAGCTGTTTTTT. This sequence encodes CASSPLQGRTGELFF.

The chain is built from TRBV27 and TRBJ2-1; 11 positions agree with TRBD2. Trimming cost V 5 bases and J 6 bases; bases outside gene matches: 6. The CDR3 has 15 residues. Germline CDR1 is MNHEY and CDR2 is SMNVEV (reference sequence). The CDR3 sequence: CASSSGTSGANEQFF. DNA for the CDR3: TGTGCCAGCAGTAGCGGGACTAGCGGAGCCAATGAGCAGTTCTTC.

This chain connects TRBV19 to TRBJ2-5; D might be TRBD1 (5 bases). CDR3 size: 14 residues. CDR1 and CDR2 (germline): LNHDA, SQIVND (reference sequence). Trimming left V 8 bases short and J 5 bases short, with 18 bases between. The CDR3 protein is CASANRWLLETQYF. In nucleotides, the CDR3 is TGTGCCAGTGCCAACAGGTGGCTTCTGGAGACCCAGTACTTC.

Written as DNA, the CDR3 is TGCGCCAGCAGCCAACACGGGACAGACACTGAAGCTTTCTTT. Amino acids: CASSQHGTDTEAFF. The chain carries TRBV5-1 and TRBJ1-1, with 7 positions matching TRBD1. J gave up 3 bases and V 4 bases, and 6 bases lay outside the gene matches. This CDR3 region has 14 residues. Germline CDR1 is SGHRS and CDR2 is YFSETQ. The full variable domain, completed using reference TRBV5-1 and TRBJ1-1, is KAGVTQTPRYLIKTRGQQVTLSCSPISGHRSVSWYQQTPGQGLQFLFEYFSETQRNKGNFPGRFSGRQFSNSRSEMNVSTLELGDSALYLCASSQHGTDTEAFFGQGTRLTVV.

The CDR3 reads CASSRTGRQETQYF. The CDR3 nucleotides read TGCGCCAGCAGCCGGACAGGCCGCCAAGAGACCCAGTACTTC. This chain uses TRBV5-1 with TRBJ2-5; TRBD1 matches 7 bases. Looked up from germline, CDR1 is SGHRS and CDR2 is YFSETQ. The CDR3 is 14 amino acids. V was pared by 4 bases and J by 1 base, with 4 bases of the junction left unmatched.

This chain joins TRBV7-2 and TRBJ2-2; D is possibly TRBD1 (5 bases). The CDR3 runs to 15 residues. V was cut by 3 bases and J by 2 bases, with 10 bases left in between. Germline V CDR1 and CDR2: SGHTA, FQGNSA. The CDR3 spells CASSFAGRNTGELFF. The CDR3 DNA is TGTGCCAGCAGCTTTGCAGGGCGTAACACCGGGGAGCTGTTTTTT.

This chain links TRBV7-2 with TRBJ2-1; D is possibly TRBD2 (5 bases). Germline CDR1 is SGHTA and CDR2 is FQGNSA. This CDR3 is built from 15 residues. V was clipped by 5 bases and J by 0 bases, with 11 bases between them. The CDR3 sequence: CASSASGSSYNEQFF. In DNA, the CDR3 is TGTGCCAGCAGCGCCTCTGGGAGCTCCTACAATGAGCAGTTCTTC.

This chain connects TRBV9 to TRBJ2-1; TRBD2 matches 13 bases. J was trimmed by 9 bases and V by 3 bases; bases with no gene match: 9. The CDR3 spans 16 residues. CDR1 and CDR2 (germline): SGDLS, YYNGEE. Here the CDR3 reads CASSDRGLAGVGEQFF. The DNA for the CDR3 is TGTGCCAGCAGCGACCGAGGACTAGCGGGAGTGGGTGAGCAGTTCTTC.

The rearrangement links TRBV3-1 (or the pseudogene TRBV3-2) to TRBJ2-7, with no clear D. This CDR3 has 13 amino acids. Germline lookup yields CDR1 LGHDT and CDR2 YNNKEL (reference sequence). Deletions cut 4 bases from V and 0 bases from J, with 7 bases between. The DNA for the CDR3 is TGTGCCAGCAGCCCTGAGAGCTCCTACGAGCAGTACTTC. Translated, it gives CASSPESSYEQYF.

The gene calls are TRBV9 and TRBJ2-2, with 9 bases fitting TRBD1. J was trimmed by 2 bases and V by 5 bases; bases with no gene match: 4. CDR1 and CDR2 from the germline V gene are SGDLS and YYNGEE. This CDR3 has 15 amino acids. The CDR3 is CASSATGGNTGELFF. The CDR3 region has the DNA TGTGCCAGCAGTGCGACAGGGGGAAACACCGGGGAGCTGTTTTTT.